The rows below give T cell receptor beta chains drawn from one sample of a study of regulatory T cells in long-lasting Graves disease. TCRdb analysed the multiplex PCR reads with MiXCR anew, one entry per CDR3 protein. The profile covers some 370,000 distinct CDR3 sequences, with less than 25% appearing a single time and roughly 20% taken by the ten largest. Sequences were derived from peripheral blood mononuclear cells (PBMCs), sampled when the disease was refractory, from a patient treated with antithyroid drugs. The origin of the receptors is a female donor with Graves disease. Both conserved end residues are part of each CDR3. D genes are given only for firm matches. Only some rows state a clone size, as once, few, many or a class for expanded clones.

d_call,clone_size,j_call,v_call,cdr3_aa,cdr3_nt
NA,many,TRBJ2-7,TRBV12-3/TRBV12-4,CASSPWGSEQYF,TGTGCCAGCAGTCCATGGGGAAGCGAGCAGTACTTC
TRBD2,NA,TRBJ2-1,TRBV28,CASSLAGASLSNEQFF,TGTGCCAGCAGTTTAGCGGGAGCCTCTCTAAGCAATGAGCAGTTCTTC
NA,few,TRBJ2-7,TRBV3-1,CASSRMMGAEQYF,TGTGCCAGCAGCCGGATGATGGGGGCCGAGCAGTACTTC
TRBD1,few,TRBJ1-1,TRBV19,CASSIDRGTEAFF,TGTGCCAGTAGTATCGACAGGGGCACTGAAGCTTTCTTT
TRBD1,NA,TRBJ1-3,TRBV2,CASSQQRQGASGNTIYF,TGTGCCAGCAGTCAGCAAAGACAGGGGGCCTCTGGAAACACCATATATTTT
NA,many,TRBJ2-2,TRBV6-1,CASSPMGVENTGELFF,TGTGCCAGCAGTCCGATGGGGGTAGAAAACACCGGGGAGCTGTTTTTT
NA,NA,TRBJ1-5,TRBV7-9,CASSLGRREPQHF,TGTGCCAGCAGCTTGGGCAGGAGGGAGCCCCAGCATTTT
NA,NA,TRBJ1-2,TRBV6-2/TRBV6-3,CAIPWGDGYTF,TGTGCCATCCCTTGGGGGGATGGCTACACCTTC
TRBD1,NA,TRBJ1-1,TRBV25-1,CASSARDREGAEAFF,TGTGCCAGCAGTGCCCGGGACAGGGAGGGGGCTGAAGCTTTCTTT
TRBD1,NA,TRBJ1-1,TRBV18,CASARQGTNTEAFF,TGTGCCAGCGCCCGACAGGGAACGAACACTGAAGCTTTCTTT
NA,NA,TRBJ1-5,TRBV20-1,CSARKGWGDQPQHF,TGCAGTGCTAGAAAGGGGTGGGGCGATCAGCCCCAGCATTTT
NA,few,TRBJ2-7,TRBV25-1,CASSDSPTYEQYF,TGTGCCAGCAGTGACAGCCCGACCTACGAGCAGTACTTC
TRBD1,once,TRBJ2-7,TRBV18,CASSPGQGAIF,TGTGCCAGCTCACCAGGACAGGGGGCTATCTTC
NA,NA,TRBJ1-6,TRBV20-1,CSAATGGGKGVSPLHF,TGCAGTGCTGCTACGGGGGGGGGTAAAGGAGTTTCACCCCTCCACTTT
NA,NA,TRBJ1-1,TRBV10-3,CAISGGLNTEAFF,TGTGCCATCAGTGGTGGGCTGAACACTGAAGCTTTCTTT
NA,few,TRBJ1-1,TRBV25-1,CASSDQGKGTEAFF,TGTGCCAGCAGTGATCAGGGTAAGGGCACTGAAGCTTTCTTT
NA,many,TRBJ1-2,TRBV7-2,CASRTAQRGYTF,TGTGCCAGCAGGACTGCTCAGCGGGGCTACACCTTC
TRBD2,NA,TRBJ2-1,TRBV7-2,CASSLDSGRIPYNEQFF,TGTGCCAGCAGCTTAGATAGCGGGAGGATACCCTACAATGAGCAGTTCTTC
TRBD1,many,TRBJ1-5,TRBV28,CASSLWTGGVSNQPQHF,TGTGCCAGCAGCCTTTGGACAGGGGGAGTTAGCAATCAGCCCCAGCATTTT
TRBD2,NA,TRBJ2-7,TRBV5-5,CASSLNRDYSYEQYF,TGTGCCAGCAGTTTGAATCGGGACTACTCCTACGAGCAGTACTTC
NA,many,TRBJ2-1,TRBV28,CASSLSGGNFYNEQFF,TGTGCCAGCAGTTTATCAGGGGGGAACTTCTACAATGAGCAGTTCTTC
NA,few,TRBJ2-5,TRBV18,CASSLRIGSQETQYF,TGTGCCAGCTCACTCAGAATTGGATCCCAAGAGACCCAGTACTTC
TRBD2,NA,TRBJ2-5,TRBV10-3,CATGTSGNQETQYF,TGTGCCACGGGGACTAGCGGGAACCAAGAGACCCAGTACTTC
NA,many,TRBJ1-1,TRBV28,CASHDLRVNTEAFF,TGTGCCAGCCACGACCTTCGGGTGAACACTGAAGCTTTCTTT
NA,few,TRBJ1-1,TRBV6-2/TRBV6-3,CASSYFRQNEAFF,TGTGCCAGCAGTTACTTCAGACAGAATGAAGCTTTCTTT
NA,NA,TRBJ1-3,TRBV6-1,CASSMTNLGNTIYF,TGTGCCAGCAGTATGACTAATTTGGGAAACACCATATATTTT
NA,few,TRBJ2-2,TRBV5-1,CASSPNGELFF,TGCGCCAGCAGCCCGAACGGGGAGCTGTTTTTT
NA,NA,TRBJ1-2,TRBV5-1,CASSSAGTSKGYTF,TGCGCCAGCAGCTCAGCCGGGACATCCAAGGGCTACACCTTC
NA,many,TRBJ2-7,TRBV15,CATRGSGTSTEQYF,TGTGCCACCAGAGGTTCGGGTACATCTACAGAGCAGTACTTC
TRBD1,many,TRBJ2-5,TRBV5-6,CASSAQGEQETQYF,TGTGCCAGCAGCGCCCAGGGGGAACAAGAGACCCAGTACTTC
NA,once,TRBJ1-4,TRBV7-9,CVSSLSGGREKLFF,TGTGTCAGCAGCCTTAGCGGGGGACGGGAAAAACTGTTTTTT
NA,NA,TRBJ1-4,TRBV7-9,CASSLGQASNEKLFF,TGTGCCAGCAGCTTAGGGCAGGCGTCTAATGAAAAACTGTTTTTT
TRBD1,many,TRBJ1-2,TRBV28,CASSARRQGGNYGYTF,TGTGCCAGCAGTGCCCGGAGACAGGGGGGAAACTATGGCTACACCTTC
NA,many,TRBJ1-5,TRBV3-1,CASSSRTVDQPQHF,TGTGCCAGCAGCAGTCGGACAGTAGATCAGCCCCAGCATTTT
NA,many,TRBJ1-5,TRBV2,CASKGIVGNQPQHF,TGTGCCAGCAAGGGGATTGTCGGCAATCAGCCCCAGCATTTT
TRBD2,NA,TRBJ2-5,TRBV10-2,CASEGAGEETQYF,TGCGCCAGCGAAGGAGCGGGAGAAGAGACCCAGTACTTC
NA,few,TRBJ2-7,TRBV19,CASSSPGRKYEQYF,TGTGCCAGTAGTTCACCGGGACGAAAATACGAGCAGTACTTC
NA,once,TRBJ2-5,TRBV7-8,CASSQTPRVGWETQYF,TGTGCCAGCAGCCAAACACCGCGGGTAGGGTGGGAGACCCAGTACTTC
NA,NA,TRBJ2-7,TRBV19,CATKGKGTYEQYF,TGTGCCACCAAGGGGAAAGGGACCTACGAGCAGTACTTC
NA,many,TRBJ2-7,TRBV28,CASSFLPGRQGDYEQYF,TGTGCCAGCAGTTTTCTACCAGGAAGGCAGGGAGACTACGAGCAGTACTTC
TRBD1,NA,TRBJ2-3,TRBV28,CASSIGQGFDTQYF,TGTGCCAGCAGTATTGGACAGGGTTTTGATACGCAGTATTTT
TRBD2,many,TRBJ2-5,TRBV7-8,CASSVNSGTQETQYF,TGTGCCAGCAGCGTGAACAGCGGGACTCAAGAGACCCAGTACTTC
NA,NA,TRBJ1-1,TRBV29-1,CSVETNQNTEAFF,TGCAGCGTTGAGACAAACCAAAACACTGAAGCTTTCTTT
NA,NA,TRBJ2-2,TRBV5-1,CASSLESEVTGELFF,TGCGCCAGCAGCTTGGAGTCTGAGGTCACCGGGGAGCTGTTTTTT
NA,once,TRBJ1-4,TRBV7-6,CASSRDVGEKLFF,TGTGCCAGCAGCCGGGACGTGGGTGAAAAACTGTTTTTT
NA,many,TRBJ2-5,TRBV6-5,CASSYGQGAETQYF,TGTGCCAGCAGTTACGGGCAAGGTGCGGAGACCCAGTACTTC
NA,few,TRBJ2-5,TRBV29-1,CSVEEGRIRETQYF,TGCAGCGTTGAGGAGGGGCGAATAAGAGAGACCCAGTACTTC
NA,NA,TRBJ1-5,TRBV4-1,CASSHSDSFNQPQHF,TGCGCCAGCAGCCACTCGGACAGCTTTAATCAGCCCCAGCATTTT
NA,many,TRBJ2-7,TRBV18,CASSPGLAYEQYF,TGTGCCAGCAGCCCGGGACTTGCCTACGAGCAGTACTTC
TRBD2,few,TRBJ2-2,TRBV12-3/TRBV12-4,CASSRLAGGSHTGELFF,TGTGCCAGCAGCCGACTAGCGGGAGGATCGCACACCGGGGAGCTGTTTTTT
NA,NA,TRBJ2-2,TRBV9,CASSVAAGANANTGELFF,TGTGCCAGCAGCGTAGCCGCCGGGGCTAATGCGAACACCGGGGAGCTGTTTTTT
NA,many,TRBJ2-2,TRBV28,CASSKRIGELFF,TGTGCCAGCAGTAAGAGGATCGGGGAGCTGTTTTTT
NA,NA,TRBJ1-1,TRBV6-5,CASSYSMGHMTEAFF,TGTGCCAGCAGTTACTCGATGGGACATATGACTGAAGCTTTCTTT